This TCR beta chain emerged from a study of T-cell memory formation after mild COVID-19. This clonotype was detected a few times. What it binds is not known. CDR1 and CDR2 (germline): SGHDT, YYEEEE. The CDR3 totals 16 residues. After removal of 0 bases from V and 4 bases from J, the junction contained 5 bases not matched to a gene. Overall study results and limits: Clones that shrank (day 15 to 85) were balanced CD4/CD8, whereas later expanders leaned CD4+. Contracting clones localized mainly to CM and EM when CD4+ and mainly to EMRA when CD8+.

TCRdb analysed the 5' RACE reads with MiXCR anew, one entry per CDR3 protein. The sample lists some 340,000 distinct CDR3 sequences; 13% were seen once. Sequencing was carried out using PBMCs or a T cell subset sorted from them (not recorded which). The TCR originated in a man aged 18-30 years who had mild COVID-19 (a few samples of this study predate the infection). Cell type and time point are not known. The rearrangement uses TRBV5-6 and TRBJ1-1, with 11 bases identical to TRBD1. The CDR3 spells CASSLDLGTGGTEAFF. In DNA form, the CDR3 reads TGTGCCAGCAGCTTGGACCTAGGGACAGGGGGCACTGAAGCTTTCTTT.